This record covers a single T cell receptor (beta chain). The V gene end was trimmed by 2 bases and the J gene end by 4 bases; junction bases not matched to a gene: 5. From germline, CDR1 is GTSNPN and CDR2 SVGIG (reference sequence). The CDR3 sequence is 15 residues long. This record comes from a study of technical replicates of blood from a few donors. TCRdb's copy holds only in-frame clones and misses some; the assay was immunoSEQ multiplex PCR. The repertoire holds some 80,000 clones, with approximately 97% as singletons. V is TRBV30 and J is TRBJ1-2; TRBD1 agrees at 12 bases. The material sequenced was T cells isolated from PBMCs. This TCR was sampled from a human donor in good health. In DNA, the CDR3 is TGTGCCTGGAGTTCTCCGGGACAGGGGGCCTATGGCTACACCTTC. Encoded protein: CAWSSPGQGAYGYTF.